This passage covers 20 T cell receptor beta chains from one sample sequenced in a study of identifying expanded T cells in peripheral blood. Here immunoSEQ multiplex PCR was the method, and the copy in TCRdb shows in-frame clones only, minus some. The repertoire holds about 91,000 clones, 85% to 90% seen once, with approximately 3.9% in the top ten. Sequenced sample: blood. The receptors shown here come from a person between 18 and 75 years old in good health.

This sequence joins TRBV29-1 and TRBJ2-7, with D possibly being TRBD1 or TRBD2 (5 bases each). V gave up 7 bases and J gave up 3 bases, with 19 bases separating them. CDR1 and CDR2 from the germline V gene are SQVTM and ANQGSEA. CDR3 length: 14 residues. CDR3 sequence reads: CSASAEGTFYEQYF. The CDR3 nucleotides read TGCAGCGCCTCCGCCGAGGGGACCTTCTACGAGCAGTACTTC.

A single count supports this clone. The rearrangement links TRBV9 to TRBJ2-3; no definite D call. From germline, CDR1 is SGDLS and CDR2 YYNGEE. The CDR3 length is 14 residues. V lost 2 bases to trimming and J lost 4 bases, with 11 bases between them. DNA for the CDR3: TGTGCCAGCAGCGTCCAGTTGTCCCCAGATACGCAGTATTTT. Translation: CASSVQLSPDTQYF.

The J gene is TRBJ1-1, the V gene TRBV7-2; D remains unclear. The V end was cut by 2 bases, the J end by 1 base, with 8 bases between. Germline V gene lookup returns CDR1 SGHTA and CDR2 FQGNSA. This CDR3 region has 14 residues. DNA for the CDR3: TGTGCCAGCAGCTTAACCGGAGCGAACACTGAAGCTTTCTTT. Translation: CASSLTGANTEAFF.

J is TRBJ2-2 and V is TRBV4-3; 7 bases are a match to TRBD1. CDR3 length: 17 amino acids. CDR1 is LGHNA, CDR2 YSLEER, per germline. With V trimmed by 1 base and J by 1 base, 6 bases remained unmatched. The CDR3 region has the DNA TGCGCCAGCAGCCAAGTCGGTGCAGGGGGGAACACCGGGGAGCTGTTTTTT. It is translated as CASSQVGAGGNTGELFF.

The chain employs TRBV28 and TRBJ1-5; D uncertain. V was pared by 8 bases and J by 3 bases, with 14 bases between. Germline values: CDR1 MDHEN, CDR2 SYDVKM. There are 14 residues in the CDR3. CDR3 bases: TGTGCCAGCGCATCCCCCCACCCCAATCAGCCCCAGCATTTT. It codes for CASASPHPNQPQHF.

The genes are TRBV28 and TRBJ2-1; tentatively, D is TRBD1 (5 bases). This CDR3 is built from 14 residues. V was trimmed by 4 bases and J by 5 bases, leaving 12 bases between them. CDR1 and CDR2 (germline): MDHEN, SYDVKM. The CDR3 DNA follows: TGTGCCAGCAGTTCTACTTCAGGGAACAATGAGCAGTTCTTC. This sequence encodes CASSSTSGNNEQFF.

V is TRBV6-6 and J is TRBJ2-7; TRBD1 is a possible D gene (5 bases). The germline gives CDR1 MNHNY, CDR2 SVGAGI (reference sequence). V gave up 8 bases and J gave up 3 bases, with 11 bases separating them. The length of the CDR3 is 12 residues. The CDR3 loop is CASGAGHYEQYF. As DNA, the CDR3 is TGTGCCAGCGGGGCAGGGCACTACGAGCAGTACTTC.

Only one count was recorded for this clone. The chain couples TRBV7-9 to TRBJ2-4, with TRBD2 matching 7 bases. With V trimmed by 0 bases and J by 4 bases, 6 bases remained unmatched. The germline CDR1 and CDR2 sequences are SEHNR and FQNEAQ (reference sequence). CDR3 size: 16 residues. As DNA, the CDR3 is TGTGCCAGCAGCTTAGCGCCAGGGAGGGAGAAAAACATTCAGTACTTC. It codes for CASSLAPGREKNIQYF.

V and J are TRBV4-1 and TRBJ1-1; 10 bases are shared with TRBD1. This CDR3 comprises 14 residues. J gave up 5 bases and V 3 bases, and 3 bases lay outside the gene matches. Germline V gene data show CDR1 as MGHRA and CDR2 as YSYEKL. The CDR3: CASSQTGGTTEAFF. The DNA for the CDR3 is TGCGCCAGCAGCCAGACAGGGGGCACGACTGAAGCTTTCTTT.

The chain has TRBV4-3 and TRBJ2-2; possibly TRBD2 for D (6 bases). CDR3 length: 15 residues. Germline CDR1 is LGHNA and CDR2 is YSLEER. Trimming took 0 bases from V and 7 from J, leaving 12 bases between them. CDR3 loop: CASSQEWGDGGELFF. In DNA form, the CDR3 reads TGCGCCAGCAGCCAAGAGTGGGGGGACGGCGGGGAGCTGTTTTTT.

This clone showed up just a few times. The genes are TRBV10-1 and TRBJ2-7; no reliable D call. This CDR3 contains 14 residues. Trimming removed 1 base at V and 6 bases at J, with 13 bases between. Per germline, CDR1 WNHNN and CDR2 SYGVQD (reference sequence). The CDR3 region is CASSELETVSEQYF. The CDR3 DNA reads TGCGCCAGCAGTGAGTTGGAGACGGTCTCCGAGCAGTACTTC.

CDR3 in amino acids: CASSPHRSGVETQYF. CDR3 in DNA: TGTGCCAGCAGTCCTCACCGGTCCGGAGTAGAAACCCAGTACTTC. The chain has TRBV28 and TRBJ2-5, with D uncertain. V dropped 5 bases and J dropped 8 bases, with 21 bases sitting between them. From germline, CDR1 is MDHEN and CDR2 SYDVKM. CDR3 length: 15 amino acids.

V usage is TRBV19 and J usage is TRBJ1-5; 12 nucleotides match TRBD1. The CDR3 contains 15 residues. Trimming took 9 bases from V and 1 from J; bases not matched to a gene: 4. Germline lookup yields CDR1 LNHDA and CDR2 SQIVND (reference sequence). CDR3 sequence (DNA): TGTGCCAGCCGGGACAGGGGGCCGAGCAATCAGCCCCAGCATTTT. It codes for CASRDRGPSNQPQHF.

Here the CDR3 reads CAWTPSYNEQFF. DNA of the CDR3: TGTGCCTGGACGCCCTCCTACAATGAGCAGTTCTTC. The rearrangement links TRBV30 to TRBJ2-1; no clear D. CDR1 is GTSNPN and CDR2 is SVGIG in the germline V gene (reference sequence). This CDR3 is 12 amino acids long. The ends were cut back, 4 bases at V and 0 bases at J, with 4 bases in the middle.

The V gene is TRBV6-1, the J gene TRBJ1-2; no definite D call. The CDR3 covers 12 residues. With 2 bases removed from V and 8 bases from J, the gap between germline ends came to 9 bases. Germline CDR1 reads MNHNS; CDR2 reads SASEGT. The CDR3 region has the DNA TGTGCCAGCAGTGAATCGCTTTACGGCTACACCTTC. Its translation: CASSESLYGYTF.

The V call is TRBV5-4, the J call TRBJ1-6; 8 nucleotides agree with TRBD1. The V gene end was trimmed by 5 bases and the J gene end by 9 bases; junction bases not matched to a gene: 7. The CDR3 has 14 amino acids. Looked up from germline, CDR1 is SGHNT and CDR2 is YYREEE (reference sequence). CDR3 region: CASRMDRAFSPLHF. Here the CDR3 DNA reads TGTGCCAGCAGAATGGACAGGGCGTTTTCACCCCTCCACTTT.

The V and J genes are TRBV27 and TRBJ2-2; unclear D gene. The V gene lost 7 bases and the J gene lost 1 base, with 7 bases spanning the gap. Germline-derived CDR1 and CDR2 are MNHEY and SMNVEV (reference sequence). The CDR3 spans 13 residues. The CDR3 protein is CASTSQNTGELFF. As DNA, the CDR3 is TGTGCCAGCACTTCCCAGAACACCGGGGAGCTGTTTTTT.

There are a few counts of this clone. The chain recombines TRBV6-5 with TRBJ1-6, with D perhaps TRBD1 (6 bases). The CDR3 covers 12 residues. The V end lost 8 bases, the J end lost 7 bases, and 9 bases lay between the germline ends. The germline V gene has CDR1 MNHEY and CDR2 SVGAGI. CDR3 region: CASQGGNSPLHF. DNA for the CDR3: TGTGCCAGCCAAGGGGGGAATTCACCCCTCCACTTT.

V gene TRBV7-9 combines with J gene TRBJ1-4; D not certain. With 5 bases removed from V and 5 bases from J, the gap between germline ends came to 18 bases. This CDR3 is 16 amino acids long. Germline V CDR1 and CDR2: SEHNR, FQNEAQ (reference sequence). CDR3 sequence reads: CASSDSKASGNEKLFF. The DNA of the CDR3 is TGTGCCAGCAGCGACTCGAAGGCATCTGGCAATGAAAAACTGTTTTTT.

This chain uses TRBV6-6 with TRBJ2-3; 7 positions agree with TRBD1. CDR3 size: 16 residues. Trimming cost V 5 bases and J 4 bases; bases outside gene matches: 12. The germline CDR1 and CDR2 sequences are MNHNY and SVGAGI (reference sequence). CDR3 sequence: CASSGMTGLPSDTQYF. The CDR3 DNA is TGTGCCAGCAGTGGCATGACAGGGCTGCCGTCAGATACGCAGTATTTT.